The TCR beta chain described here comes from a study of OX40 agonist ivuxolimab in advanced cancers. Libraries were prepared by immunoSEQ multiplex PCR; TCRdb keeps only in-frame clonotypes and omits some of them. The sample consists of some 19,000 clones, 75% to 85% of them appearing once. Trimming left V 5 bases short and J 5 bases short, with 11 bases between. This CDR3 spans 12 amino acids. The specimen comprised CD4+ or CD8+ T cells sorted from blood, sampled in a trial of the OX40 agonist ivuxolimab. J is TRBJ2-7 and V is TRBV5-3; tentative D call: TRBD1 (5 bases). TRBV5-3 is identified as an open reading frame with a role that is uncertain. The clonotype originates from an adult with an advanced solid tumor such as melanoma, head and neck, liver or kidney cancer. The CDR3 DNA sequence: TGTGCCAGAAGGCAGGGTATCCACGAGCAGTACTTC. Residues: CARRQGIHEQYF.